The 6 T cell receptor beta chains given below trace back to one sample, sequenced in a study of molecular identifiers for immune sequencing clone quantification. MiXCR was run by TCRdb on the PCR reads, yielding one entry per CDR3 protein. The sample has 68,000 or so distinct CDR3 sequences; 15% to 20% are singletons. The sequencing sample was made of naive CD8+ T cells from blood, with Jurkat cell RNA spiked in. As for subset: FACS-sorted CD8+CD4-CCR7+CD45RA+ naive T cells. The receptor set was obtained from a human donor in good health. Some libraries in this study had Jurkat cell RNA spiked in.

This clonotype was seen ten or more times. V and J are TRBV5-4 and TRBJ2-7, with 7 positions matching TRBD1. The germline V gene encodes CDR1 SGHNT and CDR2 YYREEE (reference sequence). Trimming at V came to 1 base and at J to 3 bases, leaving 4 bases not matched to a gene. The CDR3 is made up of 14 amino acids. CDR3 DNA: TGTGCCAGCAGCTTGCCAGGGGGTAGCTACGAGCAGTACTTC. This gives the protein CASSLPGGSYEQYF.

V usage is TRBV7-9 and J usage is TRBJ1-1; D might be TRBD1 (5 bases). The germline gives CDR1 SEHNR, CDR2 FQNEAQ (reference sequence). The V end lost 3 bases, the J end lost 8 bases, and 10 bases lay between the germline ends. The CDR3 contains 12 residues. The CDR3 coding sequence is TGTGCCAGCAGCTTGGGGGGTGAAGAAGCTTTCTTT. This gives the protein CASSLGGEEAFF.

At least ten counts were recorded for this clonotype. The V gene is TRBV10-2, the J gene TRBJ1-5; 7 nucleotides match TRBD1. The germline CDR1 and CDR2 sequences are WSHSY and SAAADI. V was pared by 6 bases and J by 7 bases, with 9 bases of the junction left unmatched. The CDR3 is 14 residues long. This CDR3 is CASSHDRVIQPQHF. Here the CDR3 DNA reads TGCGCCAGCAGCCACGACAGGGTTATCCAGCCCCAGCATTTT.

This clonotype was seen repeatedly, ten times or more. The CDR3 loop is CASSPGPVFHNSPLHF. DNA for the CDR3: TGTGCCAGCAGCCCAGGTCCGGTGTTCCATAATTCACCCCTCCACTTT. V usage is TRBV11-3 and J usage is TRBJ1-6; no reliable D call. V lost 5 bases and J lost 5, with 16 bases in between. Germline V lookup: CDR1 SGHNT, CDR2 YENEEA. There are 16 residues in the CDR3. The full variable domain, in which reference TRBV11-3 and TRBJ1-6 provide the parts outside the CDR3, is EAGVVQSPRYKIIEKKQPVAFWCNPISGHNTLYWYLQNLGQGPELLIRYENEEAVDDSQLPKDRFSAERLKGVDSTLKIQPAELGDSAVYLCASSPGPVFHNSPLHFGNGTRLTVT.

This clonotype was seen ten or more times. This chain links TRBV29-1 with TRBJ1-2; no firm D call. Germline lookup yields CDR1 SQVTM and CDR2 ANQGSEA. The CDR3 spans 13 residues. Trimming shortened V by 2 bases and J by 1 base, and 8 bases separated the two germline ends. The CDR3 DNA follows: TGCAGCGTTGAACTAGGAAATAACTATGGCTACACCTTC. Its protein product is CSVELGNNYGYTF.

As regards this clonotype: A single base separates this from a much larger clone, so it may be a read error. The gene calls are TRBV19 and TRBJ2-5; D is unclear. Germline V lookup: CDR1 LNHDA, CDR2 SQIVND (reference sequence). This CDR3 has 12 residues. The CDR3 DNA follows: TGTGCCAGTAGTTTGGACCAAGAGATCCAGTACTTC. Its protein is CASSLDQEIQYF.